The rows below give T cell receptor beta chains drawn from one sample of a study of cytomegalovirus exposure and HLA in healthy donors. TCRdb keeps only in-frame clones here, not all; method: immunoSEQ multiplex PCR. The sample has 250,000 to 300,000 clones; 70% to 90% are singletons. The sequenced material came from PBMCs. The receptor source for this set is a middle-aged woman in good health and CMV-seropositive. CDR3s include the opening cysteine and the closing phenylalanine or tryptophan. The D gene is left open where the match is weak. Clone size is stated in some rows and not others, as once, few, many or a class when expanded.

d_gene	abundance	v_gene	j_gene	CDR3nt	CDR3aa
NA	NA	TRBV27	TRBJ2-1	TGTGCCAGCAGTTTAAGGGCAGGCCCCGGGGACAATGAGCAGTTCTTC	CASSLRAGPGDNEQFF
NA	NA	TRBV18	TRBJ2-7	TGTGCCAGCTCACCGTTGGCGGGATCCTCCTACGAGCAGTACTTC	CASSPLAGSSYEQYF
NA	NA	TRBV5-1	TRBJ1-4	TGCGCCAGCAGCTTGGAACCTACTAGAGACGGAAAACTGTTTTTT	CASSLEPTRDGKLFF
NA	NA	TRBV30	TRBJ2-1	TGTGCCTGGAGTGTAACCCAGCGCGATGAGCAGTTCTTC	CAWSVTQRDEQFF
NA	once	TRBV30	TRBJ1-1	TGTGCCTGGAGGCAAAGACAGAACACTGAAGCTTTCTTT	CAWRQRQNTEAFF
NA	NA	TRBV11-2	TRBJ2-6	TGTGCCAGCAGCCTAACAGGGACTGGGGCCAACGTCCTGACTTTC	CASSLTGTGANVLTF
NA	NA	TRBV9	TRBJ1-5	TGTGCCAGCAGCGAGGGAGGGTATAGCAATCAGCCCCAGCATTTT	CASSEGGYSNQPQHF
TRBD1	NA	TRBV7-3	TRBJ2-1	TGTGCCAGCAGCTTATATCCCGGGACAGGGAACAATGAGCAGTTCTTC	CASSLYPGTGNNEQFF
NA	NA	TRBV27	TRBJ2-7	TGTGCCAGCAGTTCAACTCAACAGGGCCTCGAGCAGTACTTC	CASSSTQQGLEQYF
TRBD1	NA	TRBV5-1	TRBJ1-6	TGCGCCAGCAGCTTGGCAGGGGGCAAGTATTCACCCCTCCACTTT	CASSLAGGKYSPLHF
NA	NA	TRBV7-3	TRBJ2-2	TGTGCCAGCAGCTTGGGGCAGGCCCCCGCCGGGGAGCTGTTTTTT	CASSLGQAPAGELFF
NA	NA	TRBV5-4	TRBJ2-7	TGTGCCAGCAGCTTTCCGGGACTTCTTTCGGACGAGCAGTACTTC	CASSFPGLLSDEQYF
TRBD2	NA	TRBV5-4	TRBJ2-2	TGTGCCAGCAGCTTGGCCTTTGCGGCTAGCGGGAGGGCCCATGGGGAGCTGTTTTTT	CASSLAFAASGRAHGELFF
TRBD1	NA	TRBV19	TRBJ2-5	TGTGCCAGTAGTATGGGGGACAGGCGCCGGGGGGAGACCCAGTACTTC	CASSMGDRRRGETQYF
NA	NA	TRBV28	TRBJ1-1	TGTGCCTCCCTCCCGGACCTTGCGGGGACCACTGAAGCTTTCTTT	CASLPDLAGTTEAFF
TRBD2	NA	TRBV9	TRBJ2-5	TGTGCCAGCAGTTGGGCGGAGCGGGAGGGCCCTGAGACCCAGTACTTC	CASSWAEREGPETQYF
NA	NA	TRBV7-9	TRBJ2-2	TGTGCCAGCCAGGACAGACTCACCGGGGAGCTGTTTTTT	CASQDRLTGELFF
TRBD2	once	TRBV6-5	TRBJ2-7	TGTGCCAGCAGTTACCGGCGGGAGGGGGGTTACGAGCAGTACTTC	CASSYRREGGYEQYF
NA	NA	TRBV5-1	TRBJ2-1	TGCGCCAGCAGCTTGGAAACTAGCAACAATGAGCAGTTCTTC	CASSLETSNNEQFF
TRBD1	NA	TRBV5-5	TRBJ2-2	TGTGCCAGCAGCTTGAGGACAGGGCTCTCGGCCGGGGAGCTGTTTTTT	CASSLRTGLSAGELFF
TRBD2	NA	TRBV28	TRBJ2-5	TGTGCCAGCAGTTTTGGACTAGCGGATCAAGAGACCCAGTACTTC	CASSFGLADQETQYF
TRBD1	NA	TRBV4-3	TRBJ1-4	TGCGCCAGCAGCCAAGGACAGGGTCAGTGGGTAACTAATGAAAAACTGTTTTTT	CASSQGQGQWVTNEKLFF
TRBD2	NA	TRBV11-1	TRBJ2-3	TGTGCCAGCAGCTTAACACTAGCGGGAGCCGGAGATACGCAGTATTTT	CASSLTLAGAGDTQYF
NA	once	TRBV23-1	TRBJ2-5	TGCGCCACCGTGAGGGAAGTTAAGGAGACCCAGTACTTC	CATVREVKETQYF
TRBD2	NA	TRBV7-2	TRBJ2-2	TGTGCCAGCACCTGGCTAGCGGGAGGTACCGGGGAGCTGTTTTTT	CASTWLAGGTGELFF
NA	NA	TRBV14	TRBJ2-7	TGTGCCAGCAGCCGCGGGACGGGCGGCTACGAGCAGTACTTC	CASSRGTGGYEQYF
TRBD1	NA	TRBV10-3	TRBJ2-2	TGTGCCATCAGTGAGTCGACAGGGCAGGTCGGGGAGCTGTTTTTT	CAISESTGQVGELFF
NA	once	TRBV11-3	TRBJ2-6	TGTGCCAGCAGCTTAAGGGGGGGCTGGAGTAAATCTGGGGCCAACGTCCTGACTTTC	CASSLRGGWSKSGANVLTF
TRBD2	NA	TRBV7-3	TRBJ2-1	TGTGCCAGCAGCTTAGGCCCGGGACTAGCTTACAATGAGCAGTTCTTC	CASSLGPGLAYNEQFF
NA	few	TRBV7-9	TRBJ2-5	TGTGCCAGCAGCACAAACCAAAGGGGTCTCCAAGAGACCCAGTACTTC	CASSTNQRGLQETQYF
TRBD2	NA	TRBV5-4	TRBJ2-3	TGTGCCAGCAGCATCGGACTAGCGGGGGGAACGCAGTATTTT	CASSIGLAGGTQYF
TRBD1	NA	TRBV2	TRBJ1-2	TGTGCCAGCCTATCGGGACAGGCGTCTAACTATGGCTACACCTTC	CASLSGQASNYGYTF
NA	once	TRBV5-1	TRBJ1-1	TGCGCCAGCAGCCCCTGGGGGGGCACTGAAGCTTTCTTT	CASSPWGGTEAFF
NA	NA	TRBV16	TRBJ1-4	TGTGCCAGCAGCCAATCTGCAGGCCGGGAAAAACTGTTTTTT	CASSQSAGREKLFF
NA	NA	TRBV7-2	TRBJ2-7	TGTGCCAGCAGCTTAGGTGGGGGACAAGCGTACGAGCAGTACTTC	CASSLGGGQAYEQYF
TRBD2	NA	TRBV5-1	TRBJ2-3	TGCGCCAGCAGCTTGGGCGGGAGTTTGTCGGATACGCAGTATTTT	CASSLGGSLSDTQYF
NA	NA	TRBV2	TRBJ2-3	TGTGCCGGCAGTGCTCAGAGTGGGCGGGGCACAGATACGCAGTATTTT	CAGSAQSGRGTDTQYF
TRBD2	NA	TRBV4-3	TRBJ2-1	TGCGCCAGCAGCCTGAGCGGGAGGGCCAATGAGCAGTTCTTC	CASSLSGRANEQFF
NA	few	TRBV28	TRBJ2-4	TGTGCCAGCAGTTTAAGGGGGGCCAAAAACATTCAGTACTTC	CASSLRGAKNIQYF
NA	few	TRBV7-2	TRBJ2-5	TGTGCCAGCAGCCCCGCAGGGGGAGGCGAGACCCAGTACTTC	CASSPAGGGETQYF
TRBD1	NA	TRBV5-1	TRBJ2-5	TGCGCCAGCAGCTGGGGCCCAGGGGGACAAGAGACCCAGTACTTC	CASSWGPGGQETQYF
TRBD2	NA	TRBV5-4	TRBJ2-7	TGTGCCAGCAGCTTGGATACTAGCGGGATGTACGAGCAGTACTTC	CASSLDTSGMYEQYF
NA	NA	TRBV7-2	TRBJ1-5	TGTGCCAGCAGCCCTAGGTCAGACAGTTTCAATCAGCCCCAGCATTTT	CASSPRSDSFNQPQHF
NA	NA	TRBV18	TRBJ2-7	TGTGCCAGCTCACCATACGCGGCCTACGAGCAGTACTTC	CASSPYAAYEQYF
TRBD1	once	TRBV9	TRBJ2-7	TGTGCCAGCAGCAACCGGGACAGCCTTCCCTACGAGCAGTACTTC	CASSNRDSLPYEQYF
TRBD1	once	TRBV7-9	TRBJ1-1	TGTGCCAGCAGCTTTGGACAGGGGCGAAACACTGAAGCTTTCTTT	CASSFGQGRNTEAFF
TRBD1	NA	TRBV30	TRBJ1-1	TGTGCCTGGAGTCCGGGACAGGGGAACACTGAAGCTTTCTTT	CAWSPGQGNTEAFF
NA	NA	TRBV27	TRBJ2-1	TGTGCCAGCAGTGTGCAGATCAACACTGAGCAGTTCTTC	CASSVQINTEQFF
NA	NA	TRBV21-1	TRBJ1-5	TGTGCCAGCAGCAAAGCGCACGTAGGGGCGGATCAGCCCCAGCATTTT	CASSKAHVGADQPQHF
NA	NA	TRBV7-6	TRBJ1-1	TGTGCCAGCAGCCTCGTATCCACAGCAATGAACACTGAAGCTTTCTTT	CASSLVSTAMNTEAFF
NA	NA	TRBV27	TRBJ1-5	TGTGCCAGCAGCTATACCACAGGCCCCTATAGCAATCAGCCCCAGCATTTT	CASSYTTGPYSNQPQHF
TRBD1	NA	TRBV19	TRBJ2-7	TGTGCCAGTAGTTGGACAGGGGGCGAGCAGTACTTC	CASSWTGGEQYF
TRBD1	NA	TRBV7-2	TRBJ1-2	TGTGCCAGCAGCAACCAGGGGGGATCTAACTATGGCTACACCTTC	CASSNQGGSNYGYTF